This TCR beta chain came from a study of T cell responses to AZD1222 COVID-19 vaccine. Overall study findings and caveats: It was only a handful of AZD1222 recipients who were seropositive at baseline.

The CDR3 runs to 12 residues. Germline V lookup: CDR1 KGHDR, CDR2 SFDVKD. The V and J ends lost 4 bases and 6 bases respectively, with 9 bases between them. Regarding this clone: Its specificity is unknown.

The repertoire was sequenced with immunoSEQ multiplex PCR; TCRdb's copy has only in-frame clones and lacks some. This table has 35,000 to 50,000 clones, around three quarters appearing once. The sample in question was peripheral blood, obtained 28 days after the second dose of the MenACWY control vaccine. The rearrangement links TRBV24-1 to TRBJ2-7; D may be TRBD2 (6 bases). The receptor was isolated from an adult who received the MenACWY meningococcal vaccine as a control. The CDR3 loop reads CATSDRGGEQYF. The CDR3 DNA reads TGTGCCACCAGTGACCGGGGAGGCGAGCAGTACTTC.